These T cell receptor beta chains were read from a single sample in a study of shared clonotypes between healthy human individuals. Some clones are missing from TCRdb's copy, which holds only in-frame ones; the method was immunoSEQ multiplex PCR. The repertoire includes 2.3 million or so clones, 85% to 95% of them detected once, and 0.39% sits in the top ten. Sequencing was performed on naive CD4+ T cells from PBMCs. These TCRs come from a young man in good health. Some clones in this sample may be carry-over from other donors' samples. Both conserved end residues are part of each CDR3. D genes are given only for firm matches. Size tells how often a clone was seen (once, few, many) or the class of an expanded clone, and some rows leave it out.

v_gene	j_gene	abundance	d_gene	CDR3aa	CDR3nt
TRBV27	TRBJ1-5	NA	NA	CASGWIGLGPQHF	TGTGCCAGCGGCTGGATAGGGCTGGGGCCCCAGCATTTT
TRBV9	TRBJ2-1	NA	TRBD2	CASSVFPWTSGSIGNEQFF	TGTGCCAGCAGCGTTTTCCCCTGGACTAGCGGGAGTATCGGCAATGAGCAGTTCTTC
TRBV4-1	TRBJ2-3	NA	TRBD1	CASNQEGTGVVSDTQYF	TGCGCCAGCAACCAAGAGGGGACAGGGGTGGTCTCAGATACGCAGTATTTT
TRBV5-1	TRBJ1-2	once	NA	CASSSMTATPNYGYTF	TGCGCCAGCAGCTCTATGACAGCTACCCCTAACTATGGCTACACCTTC
TRBV28	TRBJ1-4	NA	NA	CASSLSRREKLFF	TGTGCCAGCAGTTTAAGTCGCCGGGAAAAACTGTTTTTT
TRBV28	TRBJ2-6	NA	TRBD2	CASSLGGRYVLTF	TGTGCCAGCAGTTTAGGCGGGAGGTACGTCCTGACTTTC
TRBV28	TRBJ1-2	NA	NA	CASSLRVDGYTF	TGTGCCAGCAGTTTAAGGGTAGATGGCTACACCTTC
TRBV5-1	TRBJ2-7	NA	TRBD2	CASSYPSGSSYEQYF	TGCGCCAGCAGCTACCCTAGCGGGAGCTCCTACGAGCAGTACTTC
TRBV30	TRBJ2-7	NA	NA	CAWLVGGPANEQYF	TGTGCCTGGCTGGTGGGGGGACCGGCCAACGAGCAGTACTTC
TRBV5-4	TRBJ2-2	NA	NA	CASTSGTGELFF	TGTGCCAGCACATCGGGGACCGGGGAGCTGTTTTTT
TRBV21-1	TRBJ2-7	NA	NA	CASSKARRVYEQYF	TGTGCCAGCAGCAAAGCGCGGCGAGTATACGAGCAGTACTTC
TRBV7-2	TRBJ2-1	once	NA	CASSLALYNEQFF	TGTGCCAGCAGCTTAGCGCTCTACAATGAGCAGTTCTTC
TRBV6-4	TRBJ2-1	once	TRBD2	CASSQGLAGAGLDEQFF	TGTGCCAGCAGCCAGGGACTAGCGGGAGCGGGGTTGGATGAGCAGTTCTTC
TRBV4-1	TRBJ2-1	few	NA	CASSQDMQRIEQFF	TGCGCCAGCAGCCAAGACATGCAGAGAATTGAGCAGTTCTTC
TRBV5-1	TRBJ2-1	NA	TRBD2	CASSSGTSGDEQFF	TGCGCCAGCAGCAGCGGGACTAGCGGCGATGAGCAGTTCTTC
TRBV7-2	TRBJ2-5	NA	TRBD1	CASSSRDRERETQYF	TGTGCCAGCAGCTCTAGGGACAGGGAAAGAGAGACCCAGTACTTC
TRBV19	TRBJ1-2	NA	NA	CASSRGGGLSGYTF	TGTGCCAGTAGTCGAGGAGGGGGTTTGAGTGGCTACACCTTC
TRBV7-9	TRBJ2-3	NA	TRBD2	CASSSGLAGVTDTQYF	TGTGCCAGCAGCTCGGGACTAGCGGGAGTTACAGATACGCAGTATTTT
TRBV28	TRBJ2-3	NA	NA	CASTGTRDTQYF	TGTGCCAGCACCGGCACGAGGGATACGCAGTATTTT
TRBV28	TRBJ2-4	NA	NA	CASGILQGAKNIQYF	TGTGCCAGCGGCATTCTACAGGGTGCTAAAAACATTCAGTACTTC
TRBV7-9	TRBJ1-5	NA	NA	CASSLVGENQPQHF	TGTGCCAGCAGCTTAGTTGGTGAGAATCAGCCCCAGCATTTT
TRBV7-9	TRBJ2-5	NA	TRBD1	CASSLAGQVETQYF	TGTGCCAGCAGCTTAGCGGGACAGGTAGAGACCCAGTACTTC
TRBV20-1	TRBJ2-7	NA	NA	CSARSSYEQYF	TGCAGTGCTAGATCAAGTTACGAGCAGTACTTC
TRBV7-2	TRBJ1-1	NA	NA	CASSLGPGRENTEAFF	TGTGCCAGCAGCCTAGGCCCGGGCAGAGAGAACACTGAAGCTTTCTTT
TRBV28	TRBJ2-7	NA	TRBD2	CASNPLAGAGYEQYF	TGTGCCAGCAACCCCCTAGCGGGAGCTGGGTACGAGCAGTACTTC
TRBV7-9	TRBJ2-1	NA	TRBD1	CASSSNDRVWFF	TGTGCCAGCAGCTCAAACGACAGGGTCTGGTTCTTC
TRBV16	TRBJ2-4	NA	NA	CASSKRAVLAKNIQYF	TGTGCCAGCTCAAAGCGGGCTGTGCTAGCCAAAAACATTCAGTACTTC
TRBV7-6	TRBJ2-6	NA	TRBD1	CASSQFRTGILTGANVLTF	TGTGCCAGCAGCCAGTTCCGGACAGGGATCCTTACTGGGGCCAACGTCCTGACTTTC
TRBV27	TRBJ1-5	NA	NA	CATSSRVYQPQHF	TGTGCCACCTCATCCAGGGTCTATCAGCCCCAGCATTTT
TRBV28	TRBJ2-7	NA	NA	CASSLRGGGRLGSGEQYF	TGTGCCAGCAGTTTAAGAGGAGGCGGCAGATTGGGGTCGGGCGAGCAGTACTTC
TRBV9	TRBJ1-2	NA	TRBD1	CASNLGDRANGYTF	TGTGCCAGCAACTTGGGGGACAGGGCGAATGGCTACACCTTC
TRBV5-1	TRBJ1-3	NA	TRBD1	CASSIGTGPNTIYF	TGCGCCAGCAGTATCGGGACAGGGCCGAACACCATATATTTT
TRBV2	TRBJ2-7	NA	TRBD2	CASRTSGSSYEQYF	TGTGCCAGCAGAACTAGCGGGAGTTCCTACGAGCAGTACTTC
TRBV2	TRBJ2-2	NA	TRBD2	CASSVREGTGELFF	TGTGCCAGCAGCGTCAGGGAGGGCACCGGGGAGCTGTTTTTT
TRBV5-6	TRBJ1-4	NA	NA	CASSPGRINEKLFF	TGTGCCAGCAGCCCCGGACGGATTAATGAAAAACTGTTTTTT
TRBV20-1	TRBJ2-1	NA	NA	CSARTRDEQFF	TGCAGTGCTAGGACTAGGGATGAGCAGTTCTTC
TRBV6-5	TRBJ2-3	NA	TRBD2	CASSSPTSGTDTQYF	TGTGCCAGCAGTTCCCCGACTAGCGGCACAGATACGCAGTATTTT
TRBV7-2	TRBJ2-5	NA	NA	CASSDYGLKQETQYF	TGTGCCAGCAGCGATTATGGGTTGAAGCAAGAGACCCAGTACTTC
TRBV5-1	TRBJ2-2	NA	NA	CASSSLAAANTGELFF	TGCGCCAGCAGCTCACTGGCGGCAGCGAACACCGGGGAGCTGTTTTTT
TRBV5-1	TRBJ2-7	NA	NA	CASSLGHYEQYF	TGCGCCAGCAGCTTGGGACACTACGAGCAGTACTTC
TRBV5-1	TRBJ2-5	once	TRBD2	CASSLVAAGGQETQYF	TGCGCCAGCAGCTTGGTGGCAGCGGGAGGGCAAGAGACCCAGTACTTC
TRBV30	TRBJ2-1	NA	TRBD2	CAWSPPGRAYNEQFF	TGTGCCTGGAGTCCTCCCGGGAGGGCCTACAATGAGCAGTTCTTC
TRBV5-6	TRBJ2-5	NA	TRBD2	CASSLERTRGETQYF	TGTGCCAGCAGCTTGGAAAGGACTAGAGGAGAGACCCAGTACTTC
TRBV5-1	TRBJ2-1	NA	NA	CASSQGPEVSYNEQFF	TGCGCCAGCAGCCAAGGGCCAGAAGTTTCCTACAATGAGCAGTTCTTC
TRBV5-1	TRBJ2-7	NA	TRBD1	CASSSYSGQGSYEQYF	TGCGCCAGCAGCTCCTACTCCGGACAGGGTAGCTACGAGCAGTACTTC
TRBV7-8	TRBJ1-4	NA	NA	CASSWIGGSNEKLFF	TGTGCCAGCAGCTGGATAGGGGGTTCTAATGAAAAACTGTTTTTT
TRBV18	TRBJ2-1	NA	NA	CASSAGTYGNEQFF	TGTGCCAGCTCAGCCGGGACTTACGGCAATGAGCAGTTCTTC
TRBV27	TRBJ2-3	NA	TRBD2	CASSSYSGLGADTQYF	TGTGCCAGCAGTTCCTACTCGGGACTAGGGGCAGATACGCAGTATTTT
TRBV25-1	TRBJ2-6	NA	NA	CASSEWRTGANVLTF	TGTGCCAGCAGTGAGTGGCGGACTGGGGCCAACGTCCTGACTTTC
TRBV18	TRBJ2-7	NA	NA	CASSVDSNTYEQYF	TGTGCCAGCTCAGTCGACAGTAATACCTACGAGCAGTACTTC
TRBV7-3	TRBJ1-1	NA	TRBD1	CASSWDRNTEAFF	TGTGCCAGCAGCTGGGACAGAAACACTGAAGCTTTCTTT
TRBV9	TRBJ1-2	once	NA	CASSVDSRTSYGYTF	TGTGCCAGCAGCGTAGACTCGAGGACAAGCTATGGCTACACCTTC
TRBV6-6	TRBJ2-5	NA	NA	CASSYSKGNQETQYF	TGTGCCAGCAGTTACTCTAAGGGTAATCAAGAGACCCAGTACTTC